This T cell receptor (beta chain) stems from a study of OX40 agonist ivuxolimab in advanced cancers. Study-level points and caveats: What antigens the expanded peripheral T cells recognized was never established.

The method was immunoSEQ multiplex PCR; TCRdb's version includes in-frame clones alone and lacks a portion of them. Of more than 85,000 clones in the sample, about 89% are singletons; the top ten hold 1.5% to 2%. Germline V gene sequence: CDR1 MNHEY, CDR2 SVGAGI. The CDR3 runs to 14 residues. Deletions cut 1 base from V and 2 bases from J, with 8 bases between. As regards this clone: Its antigen is still unknown. This CDR3 is also generated by other DNA sequences in the sample.

The material was CD4+ or CD8+ T cells sorted from blood, obtained in a trial of the OX40 agonist ivuxolimab. The source is an adult with an advanced solid tumor such as melanoma, head and neck, liver or kidney cancer. The genes are TRBV6-5 and TRBJ1-1, with a tentative D call TRBD1 (6 bases). The CDR3 loop reads CASSYLQGNTEAFF. CDR3 sequence (DNA): TGTGCCAGCAGTTACTTACAGGGTAACACTGAAGCTTTCTTT.